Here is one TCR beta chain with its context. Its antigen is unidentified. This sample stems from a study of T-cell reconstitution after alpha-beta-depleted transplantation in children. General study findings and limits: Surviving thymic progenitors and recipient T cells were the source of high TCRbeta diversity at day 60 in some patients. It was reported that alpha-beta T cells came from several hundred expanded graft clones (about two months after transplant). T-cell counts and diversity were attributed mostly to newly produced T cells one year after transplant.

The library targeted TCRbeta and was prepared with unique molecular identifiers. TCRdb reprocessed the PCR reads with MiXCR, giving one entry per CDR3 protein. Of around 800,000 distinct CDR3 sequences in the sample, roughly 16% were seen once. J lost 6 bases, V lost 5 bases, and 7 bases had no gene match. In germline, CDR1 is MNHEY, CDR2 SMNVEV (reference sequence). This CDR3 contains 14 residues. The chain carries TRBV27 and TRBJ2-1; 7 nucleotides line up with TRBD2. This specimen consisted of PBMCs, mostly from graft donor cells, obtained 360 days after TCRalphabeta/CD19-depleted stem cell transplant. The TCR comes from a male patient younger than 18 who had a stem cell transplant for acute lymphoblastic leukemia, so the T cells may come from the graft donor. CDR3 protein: CASSRSRLANEQFF. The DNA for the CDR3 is TGTGCCAGCAGTCGATCTCGACTAGCCAATGAGCAGTTCTTC.